These 18 T cell receptor beta chains were all obtained from the same sample, sequenced in a study of blood T cell repertoires in COVID-19. Libraries were prepared by immunoSEQ multiplex PCR; TCRdb keeps only in-frame clonotypes and omits some of them. The repertoire consists of hundreds of thousands of clones, with roughly four fifths occurring once and the leading ten covering under 2%. Sequencing used peripheral blood. These receptors all come from a woman aged 80 or over with acute or convalescent COVID-19.

This clone has more than one count but fewer than ten. The chain combines TRBV3-1 (or the pseudogene TRBV3-2) with TRBJ1-3; TRBD1 matches 8 bases. The V gene end was trimmed by 5 bases and the J gene end by 0 bases; junction bases not matched to a gene: 6. The CDR3 is made up of 16 amino acids. From germline, CDR1 is LGHDT and CDR2 YNNKEL (reference sequence). The CDR3 loop is CASSTRTGTSGNTIYF. CDR3 nucleotides: TGTGCCAGCAGCACGCGGACAGGGACCTCTGGAAACACCATATATTTT.

This clone has more than one count but fewer than ten. The chain couples TRBV4-3 to TRBJ2-7; a possible D gene is TRBD2 (5 bases). This CDR3 is built from 15 residues. V lost 4 bases and J 2 bases, leaving 15 bases between the germline ends. In germline, CDR1 is LGHNA, CDR2 YSLEER. The CDR3 bases are TGCGCCAGCAGCCTGAGGGAAGGCTCTCCCTACGAGCAGTACTTC. Its translation: CASSLREGSPYEQYF.

The J gene is TRBJ2-1, the V gene TRBV6-2 or TRBV6-3; 9 bases are shared with TRBD1. The CDR3 spans 15 residues. Trimming at V came to 5 bases and at J to 6 bases, leaving 8 bases not matched to a gene. CDR1 and CDR2 from the germline V gene are MNHEY and SVGEGT. In nucleotides, the CDR3 is TGTGCCAGCAGTCACAGGGGGCTTAATAGCAATGAGCAGTTCTTC. Its protein is CASSHRGLNSNEQFF.

The chain has TRBV18 and TRBJ2-6; weak D call: TRBD1 (6 bases). There are 20 residues in the CDR3. Germline-derived CDR1 and CDR2 are KGHSH and LQKENI. Trimming cost V 0 bases and J 0 bases, with 18 bases left between them. Written as DNA, the CDR3 is TGTGCCAGCTCACCACCGGGCAGGGGAAATTCCGTCTCTGGGGCCAACGTCCTGACTTTC. It codes for CASSPPGRGNSVSGANVLTF.

This chain uses TRBV6-6 with TRBJ1-1; D not resolved. CDR1 MNHNY and CDR2 SVGAGI come from the germline V gene (reference sequence). The CDR3 covers 13 residues. V was pared by 7 bases and J by 1 base, with 10 bases between. For the CDR3, the DNA is TGTGCCAGCACCGAGTCGCGGAACACTGAAGCTTTCTTT. This encodes CASTESRNTEAFF.

V and J are TRBV2 and TRBJ2-1, with 13 bases that match TRBD2. CDR1 and CDR2 (germline): SNHLY, FYNNEI. The CDR3 consists of 16 residues. V lost 6 bases, J lost 10 bases, and 12 bases stayed unmatched. CDR3 coding DNA: TGTGCCAGCAGCGCGCGGGCAGGGGGACTAGCGGGGGAGCAGTTCTTC. Its translation: CASSARAGGLAGEQFF.

This chain links TRBV7-2 with TRBJ2-7, with 9 nucleotides matching TRBD1. The CDR3 extends over 15 amino acids. Germline V gives CDR1 SGHTA, CDR2 FQGNSA. V gave up 0 bases and J gave up 2 bases; unmatched junction bases: 2. The CDR3 loop is CASSLAGQGPYEQYF. In DNA, the CDR3 is TGTGCCAGCAGCTTAGCGGGACAGGGTCCCTACGAGCAGTACTTC.

The chain recombines TRBV4-2 with TRBJ2-2, with 11 bases that match TRBD2. This CDR3 is 16 amino acids long. Germline lookup yields CDR1 LGHNA and CDR2 YNFKEQ. Unmatched junction bases numbered 7, after V lost 5 bases and J lost 5 bases. CDR3 sequence: CASSTLAGGGTGELFF. The CDR3 DNA sequence: TGTGCCAGCAGCACATTAGCGGGAGGGGGAACCGGGGAGCTGTTTTTT.

This clone occurred a few times. This rearrangement joins TRBV3-1 (or the pseudogene TRBV3-2) to TRBJ1-5, with TRBD1 matching over 8 bases. This CDR3 comprises 15 residues. Germline CDR1 LGHDT, CDR2 YNNKEL (reference sequence). V was clipped by 1 base and J by 6 bases; unmatched bases: 5. CDR3 in DNA: TGTGCCAGCAGCCAAGGGACAGGGCGCGGTCAGCCCCAGCATTTT. It translates to CASSQGTGRGQPQHF.

The V call is TRBV11-2, the J call TRBJ1-3; 7 bases are a match to TRBD1. The length of the CDR3 is 17 residues. Germline lookup yields CDR1 SGHAT and CDR2 FQNNGV. Unmatched junction bases numbered 6, after V lost 1 base and J lost 0 bases. CDR3 DNA: TGTGCCAGCAGCTTAGTCCCGGGACAGAGCTCTGGAAACACCATATATTTT. Protein: CASSLVPGQSSGNTIYF.

This chain uses TRBV6-5 with TRBJ1-6; no reliable D call. Per germline, CDR1 MNHEY and CDR2 SVGAGI. This CDR3 is 12 amino acids long. Trimming took 8 bases from V and 13 from J, leaving 15 bases between them. For the CDR3, the DNA is TGTGCCAGCTTGGGAGGGTACAAGCCCCTCCACTTT. The encoded protein is CASLGGYKPLHF.

This clone was detected a few times. The rearrangement joins TRBV27 to TRBJ2-5, with 10 bases lining up with TRBD1. The CDR3 covers 15 residues. Germline-derived CDR1 and CDR2 are MNHEY and SMNVEV (reference sequence). With 5 bases clipped from V and 2 bases from J, the junction kept 5 bases outside the gene matches. The CDR3 spells CASSPRQGAQETQYF. The CDR3 nucleotides are TGTGCCAGCAGTCCCCGACAGGGGGCACAAGAGACCCAGTACTTC.

The J gene is TRBJ2-7, the V gene TRBV9; possibly TRBD2 for D (6 bases). Germline V lookup: CDR1 SGDLS, CDR2 YYNGEE. The CDR3 loop spans 14 amino acids. V was clipped by 4 bases and J by 5 bases, with 16 bases between them. CDR3 nucleotides: TGTGCCAGCAGCATAGCGGCTGCGCGGCACGAGCAGTACTTC. It yields the protein CASSIAAARHEQYF.

V usage is TRBV7-8 and J usage is TRBJ2-1; D is possibly TRBD2 (6 bases). Looked up from germline, CDR1 is SGHVS and CDR2 is FQNEAQ. V was cut by 5 bases and J by 2 bases, with 13 bases left in between. This CDR3 contains 15 residues. The CDR3 spells CASSVSGTAYNEQFF. CDR3 nucleotides: TGTGCCAGCAGCGTCTCCGGGACTGCCTACAATGAGCAGTTCTTC. Drawing the rest from reference TRBV7-8 and TRBJ2-1, the complete variable domain is GAGVSQSPRYKVAKRGQDVALRCDPISGHVSLFWYQQALGQGPEFLTYFQNEAQLDKSGLPSDRFFAERPEGSVSTLKIQRTQQEDSAVYLCASSVSGTAYNEQFFGPGTRLTVL.

The rearrangement links TRBV5-1 to TRBJ2-5; D is uncertain. Germline V gene data show CDR1 as SGHRS and CDR2 as YFSETQ. The germline V and J ends were trimmed by 0 bases and 3 bases, with 6 bases remaining between them. The length of the CDR3 is 13 residues. CDR3 coding DNA: TGCGCCAGCAGCTTGGCCTCAGAAGAGACCCAGTACTTC. It yields the protein CASSLASEETQYF.

This clone came up a few times. The chain carries TRBV19 and TRBJ2-3, with D maybe TRBD2 (6 bases). V was clipped by 3 bases and J by 5 bases, with 18 bases between them. The CDR3 totals 16 residues. Germline V gene sequence: CDR1 LNHDA, CDR2 SQIVND (reference sequence). This chain's CDR3 is CASSIPLALGGDTQYF. The CDR3 DNA reads TGTGCCAGTAGTATCCCACTAGCCTTAGGAGGAGATACGCAGTATTTT. Drawing the rest from reference TRBV19 and TRBJ2-3, the complete variable domain is DGGITQSPKYLFRKEGQNVTLSCEQNLNHDAMYWYRQDPGQGLRLIYYSQIVNDFQKGDIAEGYSVSREKKESFPLTVTSAQKNPTAFYLCASSIPLALGGDTQYFGPGTRLTVL.

The gene calls are TRBV2 and TRBJ2-7, with 8 bases aligning to TRBD1. J lost 3 bases, V lost 6 bases, and 10 bases had no gene match. The germline V gene encodes CDR1 SNHLY and CDR2 FYNNEI. The CDR3 totals 15 residues. CDR3 coding DNA: TGTGCCAGCAGCCGATATGAGACAGGGGTCTACGAGCAGTACTTC. Residues: CASSRYETGVYEQYF.

A few counts support this clone. The chain employs TRBV30 and TRBJ1-4; TRBD1 aligns across 7 bases. Germline V gene sequence: CDR1 GTSNPN, CDR2 SVGIG (reference sequence). The CDR3 loop spans 15 amino acids. Trimming at V came to 0 bases and at J to 4 bases, leaving 5 bases not matched to a gene. The CDR3 coding sequence is TGTGCCTGGAGTGTTAGGGACAGCCTTAATGAAAAACTGTTTTTT. Amino acids: CAWSVRDSLNEKLFF.